This T cell receptor beta chain was identified during a study of T-cell memory formation after mild COVID-19. Germline CDR1 DFQATT, CDR2 SNEGSKA (reference sequence). The CDR3 is made up of 14 amino acids. The V segment lost 6 bases and the J segment 2 bases; nucleotides outside the gene matches: 8. TCRdb redid the calling of the 5' RACE reads with MiXCR, one entry per CDR3 protein. The sample consists of around 430,000 distinct CDR3 sequences, 15% to 20% of them appearing once. This chain links TRBV20-1 with TRBJ2-3; 7 positions agree with TRBD2. Sequences were obtained from PBMCs or a T cell subset sorted from them (not recorded which). This clonotype originated in a man aged 18 to 35 who had mild COVID-19 (a few samples of this study predate the infection). Cell type and time point are not known. DNA for the CDR3: TGCAGTGCCCGGCCAGCGGGGATCACAGATACGCAGTATTTT. This encodes CSARPAGITDTQYF.